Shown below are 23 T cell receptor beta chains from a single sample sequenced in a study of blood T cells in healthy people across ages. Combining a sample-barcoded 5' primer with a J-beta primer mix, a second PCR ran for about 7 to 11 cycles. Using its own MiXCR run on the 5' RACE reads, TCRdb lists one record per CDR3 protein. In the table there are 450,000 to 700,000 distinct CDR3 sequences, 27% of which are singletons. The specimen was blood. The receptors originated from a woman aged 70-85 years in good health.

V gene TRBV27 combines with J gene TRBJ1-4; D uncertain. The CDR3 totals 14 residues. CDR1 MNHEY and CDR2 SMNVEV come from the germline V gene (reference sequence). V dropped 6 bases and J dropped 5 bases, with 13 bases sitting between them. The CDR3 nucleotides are TGTGCCAGCAGCCCGAGGACGGCGAATGAAAAACTGTTTTTT. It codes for CASSPRTANEKLFF. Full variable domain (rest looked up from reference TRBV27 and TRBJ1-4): EAQVTQNPRYLITVTGKKLTVTCSQNMNHEYMSWYRQDPGLGLRQIYYSMNVEVTDKGDVPEGYKVSRKEKRNFPLILESPSPNQTSLYFCASSPRTANEKLFFGSGTQLSVL.

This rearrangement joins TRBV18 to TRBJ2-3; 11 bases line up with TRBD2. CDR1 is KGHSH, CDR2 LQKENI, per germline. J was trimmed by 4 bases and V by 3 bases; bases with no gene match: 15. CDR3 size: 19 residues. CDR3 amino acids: CASSPRSGGAERAPDTQYF. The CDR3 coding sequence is TGTGCCAGCTCACCCCGTAGCGGGGGGGCGGAGAGGGCCCCAGATACGCAGTATTTT. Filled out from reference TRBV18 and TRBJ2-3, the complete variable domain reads NAGVMQNPRHLVRRRGQEARLRCSPMKGHSHVYWYRQLPEEGLKFMVYLQKENIIDESGMPKERFSAEFPKEGPSILRIQQVVRGDSAAYFCASSPRSGGAERAPDTQYFGPGTRLTVL.

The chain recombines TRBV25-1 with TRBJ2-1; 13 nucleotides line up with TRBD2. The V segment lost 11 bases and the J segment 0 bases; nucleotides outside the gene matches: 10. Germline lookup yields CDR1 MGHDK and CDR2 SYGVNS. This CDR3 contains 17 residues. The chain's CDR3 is CAGPRTSGGGSYNEQFF. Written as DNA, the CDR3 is TGTGCCGGCCCCCGGACTAGCGGGGGTGGCTCCTACAATGAGCAGTTCTTC.

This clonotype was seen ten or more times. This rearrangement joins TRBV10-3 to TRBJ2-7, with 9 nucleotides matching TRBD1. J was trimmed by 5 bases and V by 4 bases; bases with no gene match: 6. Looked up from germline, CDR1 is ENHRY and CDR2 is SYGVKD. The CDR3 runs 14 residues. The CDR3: CAISGRTGEDEQYF. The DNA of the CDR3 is TGTGCCATCAGTGGCCGGACAGGGGAAGACGAGCAGTACTTC.

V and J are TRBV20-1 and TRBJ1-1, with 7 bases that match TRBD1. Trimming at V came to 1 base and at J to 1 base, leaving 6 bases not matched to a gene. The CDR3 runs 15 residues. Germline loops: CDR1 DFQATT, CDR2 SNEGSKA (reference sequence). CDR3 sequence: CSARAGTAGNTEAFF. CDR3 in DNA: TGCAGTGCTAGAGCCGGGACAGCGGGGAACACTGAAGCTTTCTTT.

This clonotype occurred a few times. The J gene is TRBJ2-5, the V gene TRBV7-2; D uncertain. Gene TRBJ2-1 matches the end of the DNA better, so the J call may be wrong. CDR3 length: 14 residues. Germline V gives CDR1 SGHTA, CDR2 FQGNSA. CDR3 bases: TGTGCCAGCAGCCCCCTCGCCTACGGCAATGAGCAGTTCTTC. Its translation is CASSPLAYGNEQFF.

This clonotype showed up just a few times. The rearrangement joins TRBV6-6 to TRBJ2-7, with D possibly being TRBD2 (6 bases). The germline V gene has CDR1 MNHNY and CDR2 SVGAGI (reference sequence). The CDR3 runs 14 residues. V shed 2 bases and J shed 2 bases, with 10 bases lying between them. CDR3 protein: CASSYGGDTYEQYF. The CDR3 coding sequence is TGTGCCAGCAGTTACGGAGGGGATACCTACGAGCAGTACTTC.

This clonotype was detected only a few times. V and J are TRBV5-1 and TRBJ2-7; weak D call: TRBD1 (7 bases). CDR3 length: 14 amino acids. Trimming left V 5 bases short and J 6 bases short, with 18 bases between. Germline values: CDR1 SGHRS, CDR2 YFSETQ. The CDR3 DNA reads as TGCGCCAGCAGTCCAGGGGGGCACCCGGGCGAGCAGTACTTC. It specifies CASSPGGHPGEQYF.

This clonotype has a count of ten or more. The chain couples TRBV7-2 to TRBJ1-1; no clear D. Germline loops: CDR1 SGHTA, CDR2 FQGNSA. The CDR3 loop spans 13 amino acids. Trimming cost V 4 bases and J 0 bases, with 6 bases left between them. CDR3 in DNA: TGTGCCAGCAGCTCACACATGAACACTGAAGCTTTCTTT. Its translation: CASSSHMNTEAFF.

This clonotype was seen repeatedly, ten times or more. The CDR3 spells CASSQQPNTEAFF. The CDR3 region has the DNA TGTGCCAGCAGTCAACAACCGAACACTGAAGCTTTCTTT. The rearrangement uses TRBV7-2 and TRBJ1-1; D is unclear. This CDR3 has 13 amino acids. Germline CDR1 reads SGHTA; CDR2 reads FQGNSA. V was pared by 6 bases and J by 1 base, with 9 bases between.

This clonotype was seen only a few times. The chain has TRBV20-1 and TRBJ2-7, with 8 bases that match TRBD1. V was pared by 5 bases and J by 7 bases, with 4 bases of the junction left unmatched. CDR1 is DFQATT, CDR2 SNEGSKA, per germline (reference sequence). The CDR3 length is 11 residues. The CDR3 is CSARTGWEQYF. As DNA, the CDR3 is TGCAGTGCTCGGACAGGGTGGGAGCAGTACTTC.

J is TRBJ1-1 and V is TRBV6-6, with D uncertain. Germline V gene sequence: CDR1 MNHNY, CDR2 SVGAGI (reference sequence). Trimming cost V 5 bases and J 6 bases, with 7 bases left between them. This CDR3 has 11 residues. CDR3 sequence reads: CASSREAEAFF. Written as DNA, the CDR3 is TGTGCCAGCAGTAGGGAAGCTGAAGCTTTCTTT.

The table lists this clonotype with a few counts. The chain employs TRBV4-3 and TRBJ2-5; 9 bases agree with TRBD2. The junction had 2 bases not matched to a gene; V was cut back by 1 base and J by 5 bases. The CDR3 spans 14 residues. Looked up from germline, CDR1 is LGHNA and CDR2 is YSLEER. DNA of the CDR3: TGCGCCAGCAGCCAAGGTAGCGGGGGTGAGACCCAGTACTTC. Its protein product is CASSQGSGGETQYF.

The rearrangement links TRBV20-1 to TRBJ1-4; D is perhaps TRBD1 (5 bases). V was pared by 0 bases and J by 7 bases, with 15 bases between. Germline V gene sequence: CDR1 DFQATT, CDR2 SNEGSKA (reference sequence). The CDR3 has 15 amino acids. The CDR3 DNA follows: TGCAGTGCTAGAGATCGGGCAGGGTCAAGTGAAAAACTGTTTTTT. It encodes CSARDRAGSSEKLFF.

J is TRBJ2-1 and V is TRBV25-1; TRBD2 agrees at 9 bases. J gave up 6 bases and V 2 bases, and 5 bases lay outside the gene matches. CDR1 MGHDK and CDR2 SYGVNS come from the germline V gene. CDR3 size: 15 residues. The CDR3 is CASSEASGVFNEQFF. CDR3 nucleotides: TGTGCCAGCAGTGAAGCTAGCGGGGTTTTCAATGAGCAGTTCTTC. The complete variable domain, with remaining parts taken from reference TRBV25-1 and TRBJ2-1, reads EADIYQTPRYLVIGTGKKITLECSQTMGHDKMYWYQQDPGMELHLIHYSYGVNSTEKGDLSSESTVSRIRTEHFPLTLESARPSHTSQYLCASSEASGVFNEQFFGPGTRLTVL.

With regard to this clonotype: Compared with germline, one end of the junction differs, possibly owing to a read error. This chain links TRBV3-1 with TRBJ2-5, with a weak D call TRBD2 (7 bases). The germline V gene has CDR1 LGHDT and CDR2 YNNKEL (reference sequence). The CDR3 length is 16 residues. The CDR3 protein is CASSRLRGGHQETQYF. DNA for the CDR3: TGTGCCAGCAGCCGGTTAAGGGGGGGCCACCAGGAGACCCAGTACTTC.

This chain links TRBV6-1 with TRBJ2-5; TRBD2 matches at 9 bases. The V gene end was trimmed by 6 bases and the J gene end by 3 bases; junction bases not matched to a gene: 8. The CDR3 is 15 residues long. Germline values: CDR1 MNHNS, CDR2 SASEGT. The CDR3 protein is CASRGGGAGEETQYF. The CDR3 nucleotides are TGTGCCAGCAGAGGCGGGGGGGCTGGTGAAGAGACCCAGTACTTC.

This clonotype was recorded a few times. The DNA of the CDR3 is TGTGCCAGCAGCTTAGTAAGCGCCGGGGAGCTGTTTTTT. Its protein is CASSLVSAGELFF. The chain couples TRBV7-9 to TRBJ2-2; D is ambiguous. V lost 1 base and J 6 bases, leaving 6 bases between the germline ends. Germline V gives CDR1 SEHNR, CDR2 FQNEAQ (reference sequence). This CDR3 contains 13 residues.

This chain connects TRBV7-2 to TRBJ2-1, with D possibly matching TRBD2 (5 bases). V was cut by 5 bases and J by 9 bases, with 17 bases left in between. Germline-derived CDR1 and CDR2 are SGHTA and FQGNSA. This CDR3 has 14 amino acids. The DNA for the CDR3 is TGTGCCAGCAGCCGTTTGACCGGAGGTGGTGAGCAGTTCTTC. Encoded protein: CASSRLTGGGEQFF.

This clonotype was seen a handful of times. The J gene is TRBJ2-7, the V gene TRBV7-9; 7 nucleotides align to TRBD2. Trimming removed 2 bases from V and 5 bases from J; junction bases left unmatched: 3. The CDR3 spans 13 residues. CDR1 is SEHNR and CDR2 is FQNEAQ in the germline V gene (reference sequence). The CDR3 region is CASSLTSDHEQYF. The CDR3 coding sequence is TGTGCCAGCAGCTTAACTAGCGACCACGAGCAGTACTTC.

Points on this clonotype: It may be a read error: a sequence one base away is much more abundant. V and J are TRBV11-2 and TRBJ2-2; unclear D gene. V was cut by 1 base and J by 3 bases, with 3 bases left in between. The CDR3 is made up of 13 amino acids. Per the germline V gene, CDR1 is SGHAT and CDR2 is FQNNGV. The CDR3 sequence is CASSLVDTGELFF. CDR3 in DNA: TGTGCCAGCAGCTTAGTGGACACCGGGGAGCTGTTTTTT.

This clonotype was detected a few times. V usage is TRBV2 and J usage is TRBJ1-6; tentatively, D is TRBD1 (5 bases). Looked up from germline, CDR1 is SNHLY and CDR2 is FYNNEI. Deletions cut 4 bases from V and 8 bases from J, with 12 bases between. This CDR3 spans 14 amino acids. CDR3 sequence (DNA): TGTGCCAGCAGTGGGGTGGGGACTGATTCACCCCTCCACTTT. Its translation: CASSGVGTDSPLHF.

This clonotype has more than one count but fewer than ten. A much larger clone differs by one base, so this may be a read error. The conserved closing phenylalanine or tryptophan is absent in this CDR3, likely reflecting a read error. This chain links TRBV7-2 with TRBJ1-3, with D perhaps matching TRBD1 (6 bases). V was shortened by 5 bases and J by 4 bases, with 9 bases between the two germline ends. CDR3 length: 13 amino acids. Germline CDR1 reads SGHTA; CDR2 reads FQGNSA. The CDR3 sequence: CASSGTSGNTIYL. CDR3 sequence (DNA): TGTGCCAGCAGCGGGACATCCGGAAACACCATATATCTT.